A single count supports the clone carrying this T cell receptor (beta chain). Original methodology: Reference gene primer amplification in the assay estimated nucleated cell counts. Only in-frame clones appear in the TCRdb table, and some are missing; sequencing was by immunoSEQ multiplex PCR. The DNA was the basis for D and trimming; V, J and clone size are from that table. The sample has about 250,000 clones; about 93% are singletons. The data were taken from a study of blood T cell repertoires in COVID-19. In assigning cohorts, the study relied on participant-reported clinical history. V was pared by 5 bases and J by 8 bases, with 12 bases of the junction left unmatched. CDR3 length: 16 residues. The germline V gene has CDR1 MDHEN and CDR2 SYDVKM.

The clonotype originates from a woman younger than 30 who had recovered from COVID-19. The V call is TRBV28, the J call TRBJ2-1, with TRBD1 matching 10 bases. Sequenced material: PBMCs or T cells enriched from blood (not recorded which). CDR3 sequence (DNA): TGTGCCAGCAGTACCCGATTCGGGACAGGGGTCCATGAGCAGTTCTTC. It translates to CASSTRFGTGVHEQFF.